The next 14 T cell receptor beta chains were all read from a single sample in a study of cytomegalovirus exposure and HLA in healthy donors (dated by TCRdb to about 2017). The receptor library was made with the immunoSEQ multiplex PCR assay. The multiplex PCR relied on a mix of 60 forward primers for TCR Vbeta segments and 13 reverse primers for TCR Jbeta segments. Imported from immuneACCESS, the table was reduced by TCRdb to in-frame sequences with V and J called. These copies leave out some clones; in studies compared against another copy, an unresolved V gene accounts for under half, and the cause of the remainder is not known. The sample table contains about 210,000 clones; only one count was recorded for around 80% of them. The top ten hold about 0.5% of the sample. Sequencing was performed on PBMCs. Source of these receptors: a boy younger than 18 in good health and CMV-seronegative.

V gene TRBV27 combines with J gene TRBJ2-7; TRBD1 matches 10 bases. Germline values: CDR1 MNHEY, CDR2 SMNVEV (reference sequence). Trimming removed 5 bases from V and 5 bases from J; junction bases left unmatched: 6. The CDR3 spans 14 residues. The CDR3 sequence: CASSPGQGNHEQYF. The CDR3, as DNA: TGTGCCAGCAGTCCGGGACAGGGGAACCACGAGCAGTACTTC.

This clone came up once. This chain uses TRBV10-1 with TRBJ2-7, with TRBD2 matching over 7 bases. Germline values: CDR1 WNHNN, CDR2 SYGVQD (reference sequence). The junction had 6 bases not matched to a gene; V was cut back by 7 bases and J by 6 bases. This CDR3 has 12 amino acids. CDR3 region: CASTGGEGEQYF. The CDR3 region has the DNA TGCGCCAGCACCGGCGGGGAGGGCGAGCAGTACTTC.

The chain joins TRBV7-9 to TRBJ1-1, with 7 nucleotides matching TRBD1. Losses at the gene ends were 1 base for V and 5 bases for J; bases not matched to a gene: 4. This CDR3 contains 14 residues. The germline V gene encodes CDR1 SEHNR and CDR2 FQNEAQ (reference sequence). CDR3 sequence (DNA): TGTGCCAGCAGCTTAGTAGGGGGCTTGACTGAAGCTTTCTTT. Translation: CASSLVGGLTEAFF.

This sequence joins TRBV2 and TRBJ2-1; TRBD2 aligns across 7 bases. The length of the CDR3 is 15 residues. With V trimmed by 6 bases and J by 8 bases, 13 bases remained unmatched. CDR1 and CDR2 (germline): SNHLY, FYNNEI. The CDR3, as DNA: TGTGCCAGCAGGACTGGGTTCGGGGGAGGGTATGAGCAGTTCTTC. Amino acids: CASRTGFGGGYEQFF.

The V call is TRBV5-1, the J call TRBJ2-4, with a tentative D call TRBD1 (6 bases). The V gene's germline CDR1 is SGHRS and CDR2 YFSETQ. Deletions cut 4 bases from V and 0 bases from J, with 17 bases between. This CDR3 has 17 residues. The chain's CDR3 is CASSRNEQGRAKNIQYF. CDR3 nucleotide sequence: TGCGCCAGCAGCCGCAACGAACAGGGTCGAGCCAAAAACATTCAGTACTTC.

V is TRBV11-3 and J is TRBJ1-4; maybe TRBD1 (6 bases). V lost 1 base and J 0 bases, leaving 6 bases between the germline ends. The CDR3 extends over 15 amino acids. Germline V gives CDR1 SGHNT, CDR2 YENEEA. The CDR3: CASSLGQATNEKLFF. In DNA form, the CDR3 reads TGTGCCAGCAGCTTAGGACAGGCAACTAATGAAAAACTGTTTTTT.

This chain links TRBV27 with TRBJ1-4; D possibly corresponds to TRBD1 (5 bases). Trimming cost V 3 bases and J 7 bases, with 12 bases left between them. This CDR3 is 14 amino acids long. Per the germline V gene, CDR1 is MNHEY and CDR2 is SMNVEV (reference sequence). The CDR3 here is CASSFGRGSEKLFF. The CDR3 coding sequence is TGTGCCAGCAGTTTTGGGAGGGGAAGTGAAAAACTGTTTTTT.

The gene calls are TRBV23-1 and TRBJ2-4; D might be TRBD2 (6 bases). TRBV23-1 is annotated as an ORF whose role is uncertain. Trimming removed 0 bases from V and 0 bases from J, with 12 bases in between. The CDR3 spans 17 residues. CDR3 loop: CASSQSAGRLAKNIQYF. For the CDR3, the DNA is TGCGCCAGCAGTCAATCCGCGGGGAGACTAGCCAAAAACATTCAGTACTTC.

The V call is TRBV7-9, the J call TRBJ2-7; D may be TRBD1 (5 bases). V dropped 7 bases and J dropped 7 bases, with 11 bases sitting between them. Germline loops: CDR1 SEHNR, CDR2 FQNEAQ (reference sequence). The CDR3 is 11 amino acids. The CDR3 loop reads CASTQGVEQYF. The CDR3, as DNA: TGTGCCAGCACCCAAGGGGTAGAGCAGTACTTC.

This clone was found a few times. This chain connects TRBV13 to TRBJ1-1; 9 bases agree with TRBD1. Germline loops: CDR1 PRHDT, CDR2 FYEKMQ (reference sequence). The junction had 8 bases not matched to a gene; V was cut back by 3 bases and J by 6 bases. This CDR3 spans 15 amino acids. CDR3 sequence (DNA): TGTGCCAGCAGCTTCTCTGGGACAGGGAGGTCTGAAGCTTTCTTT. Residues: CASSFSGTGRSEAFF.

The genes are TRBV19 and TRBJ2-5, with D perhaps matching TRBD2 (6 bases). CDR1 is LNHDA, CDR2 SQIVND, per germline (reference sequence). V lost 2 bases to trimming and J lost 5 bases, with 9 bases between them. This CDR3 is 13 amino acids long. This CDR3 is CASSIRGRETQYF. The CDR3 DNA sequence: TGTGCCAGTAGTATACGGGGGAGGGAGACCCAGTACTTC.

V usage is TRBV2 and J usage is TRBJ2-5; TRBD1 agrees at 7 bases. V lost 1 base, J lost 4 bases, and 3 bases stayed unmatched. The CDR3 consists of 14 residues. CDR1 SNHLY and CDR2 FYNNEI come from the germline V gene. This chain's CDR3 is CASSEVGGAETQYF. The CDR3 coding sequence is TGTGCCAGCAGTGAAGTAGGGGGCGCAGAGACCCAGTACTTC. Full variable domain (remainder filled in from reference TRBV2 and TRBJ2-5): EPEVTQTPSHQVTQMGQEVILRCVPISNHLYFYWYRQILGQKVEFLVSFYNNEISEKSEIFDDQFSVERPDGSNFTLKIRSTKLEDSAMYFCASSEVGGAETQYFGPGTRLLVL.

This chain uses TRBV6-5 with TRBJ2-1; D might be TRBD1 (7 bases). Trimming pared 0 bases from V and 6 bases from J, leaving 12 bases between. This CDR3 has 15 residues. CDR1 and CDR2 from the germline V gene are MNHEY and SVGAGI. Here the CDR3 DNA reads TGTGCCAGCAGTTACTCACAGGGGACTTTCAATGAGCAGTTCTTC. This encodes CASSYSQGTFNEQFF.

This clone was counted a few times. V gene TRBV11-2 combines with J gene TRBJ2-1, with D tentatively TRBD1 (5 bases). In germline, CDR1 is SGHAT, CDR2 FQNNGV. This CDR3 contains 17 residues. V dropped 4 bases and J dropped 2 bases, with 18 bases sitting between them. The CDR3 DNA is TGTGCCAGCAGCTCAGGGCCTTTCCAGCCCCCCTACAATGAGCAGTTCTTC. As protein: CASSSGPFQPPYNEQFF.